What follows are 20 T cell receptor beta chains derived from one specimen sequenced in a study of blood T cell repertoires in COVID-19 (dated by TCRdb to 2020 to 2021). Receptor amplification or capture employed the immunoSEQ multiplex PCR assay. TCRdb mirrors the immuneACCESS table, restricted to in-frame sequences. Some clones are absent from its copies; in checked studies, under half trace to an unresolved V gene, and the reason for the others is unknown. The sample yields about 380,000 clones; around 87% were counted once. The ten top clones hold 1% to 1.5% of the sample. The specimen sequenced was PBMCs or T cells enriched from blood (not recorded which). Receptors originate from a man between 25 and 39 years old who had recovered from COVID-19.

The gene calls are TRBV9 and TRBJ1-1; D might be TRBD1 (6 bases). CDR3 length equals 14 residues. Trimming removed 0 bases at V and 5 bases at J, with 11 bases between. In germline, CDR1 is SGDLS, CDR2 YYNGEE. CDR3 bases: TGTGCCAGCAGCGTAGGCCCGGGGACAACTGAAGCTTTCTTT. As protein: CASSVGPGTTEAFF.

The rearrangement uses TRBV25-1 and TRBJ2-3, with a weak D call TRBD2 (7 bases). The V end lost 1 base, the J end lost 3 bases, and 17 bases lay between the germline ends. Germline V gives CDR1 MGHDK, CDR2 SYGVNS. The CDR3 spans 17 residues. CDR3 amino acids: CASSESRGGGTTDTQYF. The CDR3 region has the DNA TGTGCCAGCAGTGAATCGAGGGGCGGGGGCACTACAGATACGCAGTATTTT.

This clone occurred a few times. The chain recombines TRBV12-3 or TRBV12-4 with TRBJ1-5; tentatively, D is TRBD1 (5 bases). V gave up 6 bases and J gave up 2 bases, with 8 bases separating them. This CDR3 comprises 13 residues. The CDR3 sequence: CASRQTGNQPQHF. The CDR3 region has the DNA TGTGCCAGCAGGCAGACAGGCAATCAGCCCCAGCATTTT.

The rearrangement links TRBV10-3 to TRBJ2-7; possible D gene TRBD1, 5 bases. In germline, CDR1 is ENHRY, CDR2 SYGVKD. V was trimmed by 6 bases and J by 7 bases, leaving 16 bases between them. CDR3 length: 13 amino acids. CDR3 DNA: TGTGCCATCAGCCAGACGGACACGGGTGAGCAGTACTTC. This gives the protein CAISQTDTGEQYF.

The chain is built from TRBV4-1 and TRBJ2-7; 7 bases fit TRBD1. Germline assignment: CDR1 MGHRA and CDR2 YSYEKL. The CDR3 has 15 amino acids. With V trimmed by 0 bases and J by 3 bases, 5 bases remained unmatched. The DNA for the CDR3 is TGCGCCAGCAGCCAAGAGGCACAGGGGTTCTACGAGCAGTACTTC. Its protein product is CASSQEAQGFYEQYF.

The rearrangement joins TRBV7-9 to TRBJ2-5, with 9 bases identical to TRBD1. Losses at the gene ends were 5 bases for V and 5 bases for J; bases not matched to a gene: 6. CDR1 and CDR2 from the germline V gene are SEHNR and FQNEAQ (reference sequence). This CDR3 is 14 amino acids long. For the CDR3, the DNA is TGTGCCAGCAGCCTACAGGGGGCCGGGGAGACCCAGTACTTC. Amino acid sequence: CASSLQGAGETQYF.

This chain links TRBV18 with TRBJ1-4; 9 positions agree with TRBD1. V was clipped by 0 bases and J by 10 bases; unmatched bases: 6. The CDR3 covers 15 residues. Germline CDR1 reads KGHSH; CDR2 reads LQKENI. This CDR3 reads CASSPPGQGRGKLFF. The CDR3 DNA follows: TGTGCCAGCTCACCACCGGGACAGGGCCGTGGAAAACTGTTTTTT.

The chain recombines TRBV7-2 with TRBJ2-1; unclear D gene. Germline V gene data show CDR1 as SGHTA and CDR2 as FQGNSA. V was clipped by 8 bases and J by 0 bases, with 11 bases between them. This CDR3 is 14 amino acids long. CDR3 in amino acids: CASGTTSSYNEQFF. The CDR3 nucleotides are TGTGCCAGCGGAACTACGAGCTCCTACAATGAGCAGTTCTTC.

This rearrangement joins TRBV5-4 to TRBJ2-1; 7 nucleotides agree with TRBD2. The germline V gene encodes CDR1 SGHNT and CDR2 YYREEE (reference sequence). The ends lost 7 bases at V and 5 bases at J; junction bases unmatched: 6. CDR3 length: 13 residues. As DNA, the CDR3 is TGTGCCAGCCACACCGGGACTAACAATGAGCAGTTCTTC. This sequence encodes CASHTGTNNEQFF. Based on the CDR3 plus reference TRBV5-4 and TRBJ2-1, the full variable domain is ETGVTQSPTHLIKTRGQQVTLRCSSQSGHNTVSWYQQALGQGPQFIFQYYREEENGRGNFPPRFSGLQFPNYSSELNVNALELDDSALYLCASHTGTNNEQFFGPGTRLTVL.

The CDR3 reads CASKSWGGSGNTIYF. CDR3 in DNA: TGTGCCAGTAAAAGCTGGGGGGGCTCTGGAAACACCATATATTTT. This chain joins TRBV19 and TRBJ1-3; maybe TRBD1 (5 bases). The V gene lost 7 bases and the J gene lost 0 bases, with 13 bases spanning the gap. Germline CDR1 LNHDA, CDR2 SQIVND (reference sequence). This CDR3 has 15 amino acids.

The genes are TRBV7-8 and TRBJ1-3; the D is unclear. The ends were cut back, 5 bases at V and 2 bases at J, with 7 bases in the middle. The CDR3 covers 13 residues. The V gene's germline CDR1 is SGHVS and CDR2 FQNEAQ. CDR3 coding DNA: TGTGCCAGCAGCCCCGCGACTGGAAACACCATATATTTT. Encoded protein: CASSPATGNTIYF. Filled out from reference TRBV7-8 and TRBJ1-3, the complete variable domain reads GAGVSQSPRYKVAKRGQDVALRCDPISGHVSLFWYQQALGQGPEFLTYFQNEAQLDKSGLPSDRFFAERPEGSVSTLKIQRTQQEDSAVYLCASSPATGNTIYFGEGSWLTVV.

Worth noting for this clone: Relative to the germline gene, one junction end is altered; a read error may explain this. J is TRBJ2-7 and V is TRBV5-1, with 8 bases identical to TRBD1. The CDR3 spans 15 residues. CDR1 SGHRS and CDR2 YFSETQ come from the germline V gene. CDR3 sequence: CASSLAAGTGGDKAF. CDR3 DNA sequence: TGCGCCAGCAGCTTGGCCGCCGGGACAGGAGGTGACAAGGCCTTC.

In this sample, this clone turned up a few times. This sequence joins TRBV7-2 and TRBJ1-6; D is possibly TRBD1 (6 bases). Germline V lookup: CDR1 SGHTA, CDR2 FQGNSA. This CDR3 has 16 amino acids. V was trimmed by 1 base and J by 6 bases, leaving 13 bases between them. CDR3 nucleotide sequence: TGTGCCAGCAGCTTAGTGCCAACAGGGCCTAATTCACCCCTCCACTTT. Translation: CASSLVPTGPNSPLHF. Complete variable domain (other parts from reference TRBV7-2 and TRBJ1-6): GAGVSQSPSNKVTEKGKDVELRCDPISGHTALYWYRQSLGQGLEFLIYFQGNSAPDKSGLPSDRFSAERTGGSVSTLTIQRTQQEDSAVYLCASSLVPTGPNSPLHFGNGTRLTVT.

The J gene is TRBJ2-5, the V gene TRBV6-2 or TRBV6-3, with D possibly TRBD2 on 6 matching bases. This CDR3 contains 13 residues. V was shortened by 0 bases and J by 4 bases, with 6 bases between the two germline ends. Looked up from germline, CDR1 is MNHEY and CDR2 is SVGEGT. The CDR3: CASSYSTRETQYF. CDR3 DNA sequence: TGTGCCAGCAGTTACTCGACTAGAGAGACCCAGTACTTC.

This clone was seen only once. The CDR3 region has the DNA TGTGCCAGTGAGGGGGGGGTGGGTCAGCCCCAGCATTTT. Its protein is CASEGGVGQPQHF. V and J are TRBV6-5 and TRBJ1-5, with D possibly being TRBD1 (6 bases). CDR3 length: 13 amino acids. The germline V gene encodes CDR1 MNHEY and CDR2 SVGAGI. Deletions cut 9 bases from V and 6 bases from J, with 15 bases between.

The chain uses TRBV7-2 and TRBJ2-1; the D gene is possibly TRBD2 (6 bases). CDR1 and CDR2 (germline): SGHTA, FQGNSA. The CDR3 consists of 15 residues. V lost 1 base and J 0 bases, leaving 7 bases between the germline ends. CDR3 DNA sequence: TGTGCCAGCAGCTTAGGGGAGGCCTCCTACAATGAGCAGTTCTTC. It encodes CASSLGEASYNEQFF. Combining the CDR3 with reference TRBV7-2 and TRBJ2-1 gives the whole variable domain GAGVSQSPSNKVTEKGKDVELRCDPISGHTALYWYRQSLGQGLEFLIYFQGNSAPDKSGLPSDRFSAERTGGSVSTLTIQRTQQEDSAVYLCASSLGEASYNEQFFGPGTRLTVL.

The chain employs TRBV21-1 and TRBJ1-1; the table names TRBD1, a call not compared with the DNA. TRBV21-1 is marked as a pseudogene. The length of the CDR3 is 16 residues. The CDR3 region has the DNA TGTGCCAGGGCTTACCTGGGACAGCTGCTGAACACTGAAGCTTTCTTT. Protein product: CARAYLGQLLNTEAFF.

The V gene is TRBV12-3 or TRBV12-4, the J gene TRBJ1-2; the D is unclear. V was shortened by 6 bases and J by 8 bases, with 10 bases between the two germline ends. The CDR3 has 11 residues. The CDR3 sequence: CASSRMGGYTF. In DNA, the CDR3 is TGTGCCAGCAGCCGTATGGGCGGCTACACCTTC.

This chain joins TRBV7-9 and TRBJ1-1, with D hard to call. Trimming left V 8 bases short and J 0 bases short, with 10 bases between. The germline CDR1 and CDR2 sequences are SEHNR and FQNEAQ (reference sequence). This CDR3 has 13 residues. CDR3 protein: CASDREMNTEAFF. The CDR3 DNA reads as TGTGCCAGCGATCGCGAAATGAACACTGAAGCTTTCTTT. The variable domain in full, completed from reference TRBV7-9 and TRBJ1-1, reads DTGVSQNPRHKITKRGQNVTFRCDPISEHNRLYWYRQTLGQGPEFLTYFQNEAQLEKSRLLSDRFSAERPKGSFSTLEIQRTEQGDSAMYLCASDREMNTEAFFGQGTRLTVV.

The rearrangement joins TRBV2 to TRBJ2-5; 7 nucleotides align to TRBD1. The germline gives CDR1 SNHLY, CDR2 FYNNEI. After removal of 2 bases from V and 3 bases from J, the junction contained 3 bases not matched to a gene. The CDR3 is 14 residues long. This CDR3 is CASSEWDRKETQYF. The CDR3 coding sequence is TGTGCCAGCAGTGAATGGGACAGAAAAGAGACCCAGTACTTC.